This T cell receptor beta chain came from a study of cytomegalovirus exposure and HLA in healthy donors. As for the study in general: A preliminary data release comprised 80 million or so unique TCRs obtained from HLA-typed donors. Study-wide findings and caveats: TCR beta V- and J-gene trimming, according to a later analysis, was linked to a missense DCLRE1C variant. The dataset shows that most TCR sequences were rare, while some public TCRs occurred in many donors.

The PCR employed 60 Vbeta primers together with 13 Jbeta primers. Repertoires were generated with immunoSEQ multiplex PCR, while TCRdb's copy carries only in-frame clones and drops some. The sample carries a few hundred thousand clones, 75% to 80% recorded once. Regarding this clone: Its antigen is not known.

At sampling all donors were nominally healthy, likely with unrecorded immune exposures. The CDR3 sequence is 16 residues long. Germline trimming cut 1 base from V and 8 bases from J; bases unmatched to any gene: 11. The germline gives CDR1 SGHRS, CDR2 YFSETQ. The TCR originated in a man aged 18 to 29 in good health and CMV-seronegative. The gene calls are TRBV5-1 and TRBJ1-4, with 7 bases aligning to TRBD1. Sequencing input: PBMCs. The CDR3 coding sequence is TGCGCCAGCAGCTTGCAAGGGGACAGTTATCCGGAAAAACTGTTTTTT. Translating it yields CASSLQGDSYPEKLFF.